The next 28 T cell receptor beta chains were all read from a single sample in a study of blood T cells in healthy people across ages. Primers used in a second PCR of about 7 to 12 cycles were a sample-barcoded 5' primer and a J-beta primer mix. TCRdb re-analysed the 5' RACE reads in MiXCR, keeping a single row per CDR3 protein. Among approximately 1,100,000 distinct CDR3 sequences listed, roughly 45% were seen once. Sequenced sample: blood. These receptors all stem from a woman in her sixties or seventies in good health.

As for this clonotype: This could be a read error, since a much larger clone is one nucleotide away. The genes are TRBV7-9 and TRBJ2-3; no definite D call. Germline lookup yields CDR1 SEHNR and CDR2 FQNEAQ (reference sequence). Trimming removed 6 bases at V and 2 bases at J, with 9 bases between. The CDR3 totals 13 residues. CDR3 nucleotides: TGTGCCAGCAGACCTTTGGTCACAGATACGCAGTATTTT. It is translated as CASRPLVTDTQYF.

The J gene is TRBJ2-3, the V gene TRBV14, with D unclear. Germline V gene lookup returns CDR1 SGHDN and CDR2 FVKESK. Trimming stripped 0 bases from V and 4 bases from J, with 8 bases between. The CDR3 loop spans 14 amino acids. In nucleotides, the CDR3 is TGTGCCAGCAGCCAAGACCCCCGGGCAGATACGCAGTATTTT. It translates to CASSQDPRADTQYF.

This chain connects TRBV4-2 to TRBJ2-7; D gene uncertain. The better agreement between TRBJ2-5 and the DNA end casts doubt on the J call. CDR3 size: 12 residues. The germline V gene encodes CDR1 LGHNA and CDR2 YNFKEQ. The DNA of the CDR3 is TGTGCCAGCAGCCAAGAAAGTAAGACCCAGTACTTC. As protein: CASSQESKTQYF.

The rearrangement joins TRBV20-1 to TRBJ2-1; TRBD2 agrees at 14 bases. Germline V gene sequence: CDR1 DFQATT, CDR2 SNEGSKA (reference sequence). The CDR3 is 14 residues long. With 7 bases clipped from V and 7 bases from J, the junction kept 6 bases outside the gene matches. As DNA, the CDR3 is TGCAGTGGGGGACTAGCGGGAGCCCGGAATGAGCAGTTCTTC. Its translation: CSGGLAGARNEQFF.

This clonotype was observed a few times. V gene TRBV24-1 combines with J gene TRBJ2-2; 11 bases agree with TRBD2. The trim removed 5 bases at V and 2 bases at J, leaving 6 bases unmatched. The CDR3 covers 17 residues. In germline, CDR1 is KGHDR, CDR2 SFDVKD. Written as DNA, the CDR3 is TGTGCCACCAGTGTCGAGGGACTAGCGGCTAACACCGGGGAGCTGTTTTTT. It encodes CATSVEGLAANTGELFF.

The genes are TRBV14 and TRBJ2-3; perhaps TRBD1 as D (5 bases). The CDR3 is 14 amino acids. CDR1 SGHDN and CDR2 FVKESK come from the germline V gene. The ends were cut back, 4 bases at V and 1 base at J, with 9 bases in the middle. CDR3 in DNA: TGTGCCAGCAGCCGCTGGGGCCGCACAGATACGCAGTATTTT. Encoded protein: CASSRWGRTDTQYF.

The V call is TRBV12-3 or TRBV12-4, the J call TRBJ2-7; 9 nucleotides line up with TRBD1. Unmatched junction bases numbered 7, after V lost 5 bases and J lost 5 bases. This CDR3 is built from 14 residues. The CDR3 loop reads CASSVDGTGNEQYF. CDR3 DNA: TGTGCCAGCAGTGTAGACGGGACAGGGAACGAGCAGTACTTC.

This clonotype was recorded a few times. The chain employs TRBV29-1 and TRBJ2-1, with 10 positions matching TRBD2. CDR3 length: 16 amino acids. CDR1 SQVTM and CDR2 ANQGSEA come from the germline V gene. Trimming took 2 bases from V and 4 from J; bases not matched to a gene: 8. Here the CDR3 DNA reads TGCAGCGTTGAACTCCGGACTAGCGGTCTATACAATGAGCAGTTCTTC. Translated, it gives CSVELRTSGLYNEQFF.

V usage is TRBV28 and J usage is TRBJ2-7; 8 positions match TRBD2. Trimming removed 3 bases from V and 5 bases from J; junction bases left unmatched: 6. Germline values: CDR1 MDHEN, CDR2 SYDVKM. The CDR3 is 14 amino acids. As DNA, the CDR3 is TGTGCCAGCAGTTTGAGCGGGAGAATCAACGAGCAGTACTTC. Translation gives CASSLSGRINEQYF.

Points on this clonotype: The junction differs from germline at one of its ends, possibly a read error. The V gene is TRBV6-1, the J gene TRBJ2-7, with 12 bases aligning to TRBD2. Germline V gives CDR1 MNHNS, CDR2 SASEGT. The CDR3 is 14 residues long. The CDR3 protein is CATSRTSGVYEQYF. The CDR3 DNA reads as TGTGCCACCAGTCGGACTAGCGGGGTCTACGAGCAGTACTTC.

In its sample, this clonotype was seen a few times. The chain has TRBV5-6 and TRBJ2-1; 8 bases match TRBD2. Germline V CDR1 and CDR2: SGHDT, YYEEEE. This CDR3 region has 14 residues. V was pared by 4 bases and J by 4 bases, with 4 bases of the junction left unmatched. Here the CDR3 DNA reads TGTGCCAGCAGCCCGGGAGGGAAATACAATGAGCAGTTCTTC. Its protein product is CASSPGGKYNEQFF.

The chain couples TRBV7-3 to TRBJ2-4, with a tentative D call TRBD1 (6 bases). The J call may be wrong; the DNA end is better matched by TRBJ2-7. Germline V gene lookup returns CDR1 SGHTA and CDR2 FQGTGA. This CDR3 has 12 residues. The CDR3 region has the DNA TGTGCCAGCAGGGGGGCCTTCGCCGAGCAGTACTTC. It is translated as CASRGAFAEQYF.

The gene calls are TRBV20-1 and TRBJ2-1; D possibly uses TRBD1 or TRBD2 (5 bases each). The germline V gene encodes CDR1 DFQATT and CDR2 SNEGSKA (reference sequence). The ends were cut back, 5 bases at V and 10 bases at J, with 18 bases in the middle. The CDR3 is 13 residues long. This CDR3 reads CSASGTQDREQFF. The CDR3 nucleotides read TGCAGTGCTTCCGGGACCCAAGACAGAGAGCAGTTCTTC.

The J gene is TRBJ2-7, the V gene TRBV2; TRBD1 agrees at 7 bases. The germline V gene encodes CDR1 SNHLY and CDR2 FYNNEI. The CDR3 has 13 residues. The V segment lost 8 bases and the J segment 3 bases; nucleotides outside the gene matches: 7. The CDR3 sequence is CASLTGAGYEQYF. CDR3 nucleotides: TGTGCCAGCTTAACAGGGGCCGGCTACGAGCAGTACTTC. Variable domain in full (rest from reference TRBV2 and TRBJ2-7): EPEVTQTPSHQVTQMGQEVILRCVPISNHLYFYWYRQILGQKVEFLVSFYNNEISEKSEIFDDQFSVERPDGSNFTLKIRSTKLEDSAMYFCASLTGAGYEQYFGPGTRLTVT.

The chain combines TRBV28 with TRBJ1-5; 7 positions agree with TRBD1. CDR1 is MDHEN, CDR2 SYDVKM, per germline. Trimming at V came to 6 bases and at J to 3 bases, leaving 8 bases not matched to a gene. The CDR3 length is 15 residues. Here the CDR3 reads CASRMTGRDNQPQHF. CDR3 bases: TGTGCCAGCAGGATGACAGGGAGGGACAATCAGCCCCAGCATTTT. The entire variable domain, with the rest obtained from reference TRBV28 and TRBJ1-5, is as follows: DVKVTQSSRYLVKRTGEKVFLECVQDMDHENMFWYRQDPGLGLRLIYFSYDVKMKEKGDIPEGYSVSREKKERFSLILESASTNQTSMYLCASRMTGRDNQPQHFGDGTRLSIL.

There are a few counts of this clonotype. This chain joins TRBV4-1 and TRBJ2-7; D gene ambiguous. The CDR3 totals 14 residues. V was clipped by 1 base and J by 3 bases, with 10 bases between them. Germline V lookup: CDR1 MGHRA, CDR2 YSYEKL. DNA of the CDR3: TGCGCCAGCAGCCAAGTGGCAGGTAACTACGAGCAGTACTTC. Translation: CASSQVAGNYEQYF.

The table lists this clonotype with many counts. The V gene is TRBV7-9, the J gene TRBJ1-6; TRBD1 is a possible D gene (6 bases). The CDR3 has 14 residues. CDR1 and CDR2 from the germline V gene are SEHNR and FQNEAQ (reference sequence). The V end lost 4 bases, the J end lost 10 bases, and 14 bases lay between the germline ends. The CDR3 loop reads CASSSPQGYSPLHF. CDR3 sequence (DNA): TGTGCCAGCAGCTCCCCCCAGGGGTACTCACCCCTCCACTTT.

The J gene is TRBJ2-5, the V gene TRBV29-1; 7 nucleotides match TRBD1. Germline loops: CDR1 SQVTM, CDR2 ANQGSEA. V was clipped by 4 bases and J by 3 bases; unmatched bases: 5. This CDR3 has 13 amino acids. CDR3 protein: CSVGGGREETQYF. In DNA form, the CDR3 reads TGCAGCGTTGGAGGGGGCAGGGAAGAGACCCAGTACTTC.

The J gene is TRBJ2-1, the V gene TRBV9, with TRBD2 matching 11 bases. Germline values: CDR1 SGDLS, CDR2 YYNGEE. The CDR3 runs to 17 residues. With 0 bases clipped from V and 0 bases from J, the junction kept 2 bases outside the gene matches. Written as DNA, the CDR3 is TGTGCCAGCAGCGTAGTAGCGGGAGGGCCCTCCTACAATGAGCAGTTCTTC. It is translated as CASSVVAGGPSYNEQFF.

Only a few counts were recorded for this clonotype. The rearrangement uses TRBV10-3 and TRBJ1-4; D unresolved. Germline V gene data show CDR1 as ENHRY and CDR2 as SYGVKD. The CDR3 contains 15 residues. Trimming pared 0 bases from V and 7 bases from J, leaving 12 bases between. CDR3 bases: TGTGCCATCAGTGAGTCGATGGGAATAGGTGAAAAACTGTTTTTT. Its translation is CAISESMGIGEKLFF.

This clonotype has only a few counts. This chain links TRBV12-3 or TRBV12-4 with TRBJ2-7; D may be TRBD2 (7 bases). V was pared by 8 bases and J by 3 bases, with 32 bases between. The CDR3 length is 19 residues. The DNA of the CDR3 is TGTGCCAGCTCCGTATCGGGGGGCTATAATACCGACCCAGACTACGAGCAGTACTTC. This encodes CASSVSGGYNTDPDYEQYF.

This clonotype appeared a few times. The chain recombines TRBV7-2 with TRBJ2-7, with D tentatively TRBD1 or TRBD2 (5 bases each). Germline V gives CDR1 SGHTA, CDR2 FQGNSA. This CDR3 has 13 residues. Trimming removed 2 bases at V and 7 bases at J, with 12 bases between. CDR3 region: CASSLLGVKEQYF. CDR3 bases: TGTGCCAGCAGCTTACTGGGGGTAAAGGAGCAGTACTTC.

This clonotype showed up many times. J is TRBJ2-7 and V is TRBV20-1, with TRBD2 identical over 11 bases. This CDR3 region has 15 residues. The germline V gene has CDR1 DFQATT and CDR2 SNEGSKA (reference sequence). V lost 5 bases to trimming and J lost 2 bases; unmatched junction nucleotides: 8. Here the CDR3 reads CSALPTSGNAYEQYF. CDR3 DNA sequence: TGCAGTGCTCTCCCGACTAGCGGGAACGCCTACGAGCAGTACTTC.

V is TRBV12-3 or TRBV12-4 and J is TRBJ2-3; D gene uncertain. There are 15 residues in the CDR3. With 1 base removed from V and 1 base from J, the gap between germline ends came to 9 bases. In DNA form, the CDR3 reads TGTGCCAGCAGTTTAGACGTCAGCGGCACAGATACGCAGTATTTT. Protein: CASSLDVSGTDTQYF.

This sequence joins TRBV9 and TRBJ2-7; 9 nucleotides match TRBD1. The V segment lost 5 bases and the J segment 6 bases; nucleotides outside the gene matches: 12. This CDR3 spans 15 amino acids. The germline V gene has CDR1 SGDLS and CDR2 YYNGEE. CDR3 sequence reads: CASSVLSGTGSEQYF. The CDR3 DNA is TGTGCCAGCAGTGTCCTTTCCGGGACAGGGAGCGAGCAGTACTTC.

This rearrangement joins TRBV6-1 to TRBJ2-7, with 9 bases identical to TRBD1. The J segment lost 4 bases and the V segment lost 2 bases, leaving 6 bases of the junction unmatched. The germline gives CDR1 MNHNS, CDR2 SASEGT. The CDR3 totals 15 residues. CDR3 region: CASSEQTGGIYEQYF. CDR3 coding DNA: TGTGCCAGCAGTGAACAGACAGGGGGAATATACGAGCAGTACTTC.

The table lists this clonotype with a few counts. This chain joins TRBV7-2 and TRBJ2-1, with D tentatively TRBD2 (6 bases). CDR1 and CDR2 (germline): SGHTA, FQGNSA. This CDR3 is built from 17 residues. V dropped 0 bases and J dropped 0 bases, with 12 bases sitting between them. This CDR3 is CASSLASGTSSYNEQFF. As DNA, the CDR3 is TGTGCCAGCAGCTTAGCTAGCGGCACGAGCTCCTACAATGAGCAGTTCTTC. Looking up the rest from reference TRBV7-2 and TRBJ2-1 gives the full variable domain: GAGVSQSPSNKVTEKGKDVELRCDPISGHTALYWYRQSLGQGLEFLIYFQGNSAPDKSGLPSDRFSAERTGGSVSTLTIQRTQQEDSAVYLCASSLASGTSSYNEQFFGPGTRLTVL.

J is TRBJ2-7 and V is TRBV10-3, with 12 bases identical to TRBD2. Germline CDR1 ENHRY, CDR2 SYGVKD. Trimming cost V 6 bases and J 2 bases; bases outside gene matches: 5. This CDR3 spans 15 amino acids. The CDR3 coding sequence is TGTGCCATCAGGCCGGGACTAGCGGGCCCCTACGAGCAGTACTTC. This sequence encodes CAIRPGLAGPYEQYF.